Following are 12 T cell receptor beta chains from one sample sequenced in a study of OX40 agonist ivuxolimab in advanced cancers. Assay used: immunoSEQ multiplex PCR; TCRdb lists only in-frame clones, some missing. The data contain approximately 90,000 clones, roughly nine tenths of them singletons. The sample was CD4+ or CD8+ T cells sorted from blood, taken in a trial of the OX40 agonist ivuxolimab. The receptors were sampled from an adult with an advanced solid tumor such as melanoma, head and neck, liver or kidney cancer.

This rearrangement joins TRBV18 to TRBJ2-6; weak D call: TRBD1 (6 bases). Per germline, CDR1 KGHSH and CDR2 LQKENI. The CDR3 is 17 amino acids. The V and J ends lost 3 bases and 0 bases respectively, with 12 bases between them. The CDR3 sequence is CASSPTGTFSGANVLTF. CDR3 nucleotides: TGTGCCAGCTCACCGACAGGAACTTTCTCTGGGGCCAACGTCCTGACTTTC.

This chain uses TRBV5-1 with TRBJ2-6; D is ambiguous. This CDR3 contains 14 residues. Germline V CDR1 and CDR2: SGHRS, YFSETQ. V was cut by 3 bases and J by 1 base, with 5 bases left in between. CDR3 loop: CASSWISGANVLTF. CDR3 nucleotide sequence: TGCGCCAGCAGCTGGATTTCTGGGGCCAACGTCCTGACTTTC.

J is TRBJ2-7 and V is TRBV28; D not resolved. The CDR3 consists of 13 residues. V lost 6 bases and J 6 bases, leaving 15 bases between the germline ends. In germline, CDR1 is MDHEN, CDR2 SYDVKM. CDR3 sequence: CASSPRFNGEQYF. CDR3 DNA sequence: TGTGCCAGCAGCCCGAGGTTTAATGGCGAGCAGTACTTC.

This clone was observed a few times. The CDR3 DNA follows: TGTGCCAGCAGTTCAAGCGGGCGGGAGAAGTCCTACGAGCAGTACTTC. It translates to CASSSSGREKSYEQYF. The chain has TRBV28 and TRBJ2-7, with 7 nucleotides matching TRBD2. V gave up 4 bases and J gave up 1 base; unmatched junction bases: 10. CDR1 is MDHEN, CDR2 SYDVKM, per germline. CDR3 size: 16 residues.

V gene TRBV28 combines with J gene TRBJ2-1; TRBD2 matches at 10 bases. The CDR3 sequence is 15 residues long. Germline-derived CDR1 and CDR2 are MDHEN and SYDVKM. J was trimmed by 12 bases and V by 2 bases; bases with no gene match: 10. This chain's CDR3 is CASSLTAASGRGQFF. In DNA, the CDR3 is TGTGCCAGCAGTTTAACGGCGGCTAGCGGGAGAGGGCAGTTCTTC.

V gene TRBV2 combines with J gene TRBJ2-1; D perhaps matches TRBD1 (5 bases). This CDR3 region has 15 residues. The germline V and J ends were trimmed by 10 bases and 0 bases, with 16 bases remaining between them. Germline CDR1 is SNHLY and CDR2 is FYNNEI. CDR3 sequence: CAITQGPGSYNEQFF. Here the CDR3 DNA reads TGTGCCATTACTCAGGGTCCCGGCTCCTACAATGAGCAGTTCTTC.

V gene TRBV14 combines with J gene TRBJ1-1; TRBD1 might be the D (5 bases). Per the germline V gene, CDR1 is SGHDN and CDR2 is FVKESK. V shed 4 bases and J shed 1 base, with 13 bases lying between them. CDR3 length: 15 amino acids. DNA of the CDR3: TGTGCCAGCAGCCCTTGGGGCGAAGGGAACACTGAAGCTTTCTTT. This gives the protein CASSPWGEGNTEAFF.

The V and J genes are TRBV28 and TRBJ1-5; D is uncertain. Germline V gene data show CDR1 as MDHEN and CDR2 as SYDVKM. The CDR3 extends over 14 amino acids. The V gene lost 6 bases and the J gene lost 11 bases, with 20 bases spanning the gap. The CDR3 loop reads CASRIVRGFTAQHF. Here the CDR3 DNA reads TGTGCCAGCAGGATAGTGAGAGGATTCACGGCCCAGCATTTT.

V usage is TRBV6-1 and J usage is TRBJ1-5; a possible D gene is TRBD1 (6 bases). CDR3 size: 17 residues. The germline V and J ends were trimmed by 4 bases and 0 bases, with 16 bases remaining between them. Per germline, CDR1 MNHNS and CDR2 SASEGT. CDR3 region: CASSGGPGTHSNQPQHF. CDR3 in DNA: TGTGCCAGCAGTGGGGGGCCCGGGACACATAGCAATCAGCCCCAGCATTTT.

The chain combines TRBV5-8 with TRBJ1-5; no firm D call. CDR3 length: 14 residues. With 3 bases removed from V and 4 bases from J, the gap between germline ends came to 11 bases. CDR1 is SGHTS and CDR2 is YDEGEE in the germline V gene. CDR3 in amino acids: CASSWVAPNQPQHF. CDR3 in DNA: TGTGCCAGCAGCTGGGTCGCCCCTAATCAGCCCCAGCATTTT.

The chain employs TRBV7-2 and TRBJ2-1; no definite D call. The CDR3 extends over 15 amino acids. The germline CDR1 and CDR2 sequences are SGHTA and FQGNSA. The V end was cut by 6 bases, the J end by 0 bases, with 12 bases between. CDR3 bases: TGTGCCAGCAGACCCGCTGGAAGCTCCTACAATGAGCAGTTCTTC. It specifies CASRPAGSSYNEQFF.

The V call is TRBV10-3, the J call TRBJ2-1; TRBD2 agrees at 10 bases. Germline CDR1 and CDR2: ENHRY and SYGVKD. CDR3 length equals 15 residues. V shed 4 bases and J 10 bases; nucleotides not matched to a gene: 10. The CDR3 reads CAISGGLAGAGEQFF. The CDR3 DNA is TGTGCCATCAGTGGGGGGCTAGCGGGAGCTGGAGAGCAGTTCTTC.